Below, 23 T cell receptor beta chains from the same sample are listed, as sequenced in a study of breast tumors, draining lymph nodes, adjacent tissues. Each CDR3 protein gets one entry after TCRdb re-called the multiplex PCR reads with MiXCR. The sample yields under 25,000 distinct CDR3 sequences, over 40% seen once. Sequencing was carried out using breast tumor tissue. These receptors all stem from a female donor with breast cancer. Some clones in this sample may be carry-over from other donors' samples.

This clonotype is a singleton in its sample. The chain employs TRBV7-8 and TRBJ2-2, with D possibly TRBD2 on 6 matching bases. Germline V gene sequence: CDR1 SGHVS, CDR2 FQNEAQ. Trimming removed 6 bases at V and 4 bases at J, with 21 bases between. CDR3 length: 17 amino acids. The CDR3 DNA reads as TGTGCCAGCAGTACGTACTTAGCGGAGCCAACCACCGGGGAGCTGTTTTTT. Translating gives CASSTYLAEPTTGELFF.

This clonotype has ten or more counts. This chain connects TRBV3-1 to TRBJ2-1; TRBD2 agrees at 7 bases. V shed 4 bases, J shed 7 bases, and the junction held 10 bases outside the gene matches. This CDR3 region has 15 residues. Germline CDR1 reads LGHDT; CDR2 reads YNNKEL (reference sequence). Here the CDR3 DNA reads TGTGCCAGCAGCCCACCGGGCGGGAGTTGGAATGAGCAGTTCTTC. This gives the protein CASSPPGGSWNEQFF.

The V gene is TRBV7-2, the J gene TRBJ2-1; TRBD2 matches 10 bases. The CDR3 covers 16 residues. J gave up 3 bases and V 4 bases, and 6 bases lay outside the gene matches. Germline CDR1 and CDR2: SGHTA and FQGNSA. The CDR3 DNA reads TGTGCCAGCAGCTCAGCTAGCGGGGGCCGCTACAATGAGCAGTTCTTC. Translating it yields CASSSASGGRYNEQFF.

This clonotype qualifies as medium-sized. The J gene is TRBJ2-7, the V gene TRBV13, with D tentatively TRBD1 (5 bases). There are 13 residues in the CDR3. The germline CDR1 and CDR2 sequences are PRHDT and FYEKMQ (reference sequence). The V end was cut by 4 bases, the J end by 7 bases, with 14 bases between. The CDR3 DNA follows: TGTGCCAGCAGCTCAACGACAGCAGGGGAGCAGTACTTC. The encoded protein is CASSSTTAGEQYF.

The J gene is TRBJ2-1, the V gene TRBV20-1, with D perhaps matching TRBD2 (6 bases). This CDR3 has 13 amino acids. V lost 6 bases to trimming and J lost 4 bases, with 13 bases between them. Germline CDR1 and CDR2: DFQATT and SNEGSKA (reference sequence). CDR3 nucleotides: TGCAGTGCCCCGGGGCGGGGATACAATGAGCAGTTCTTC. This gives the protein CSAPGRGYNEQFF.

This clonotype was counted between two and nine times. The V call is TRBV5-1, the J call TRBJ2-2; D possibly corresponds to TRBD1 (6 bases). The CDR3 runs 14 residues. The V gene's germline CDR1 is SGHRS and CDR2 YFSETQ. V gave up 4 bases and J gave up 2 bases, with 9 bases separating them. In DNA form, the CDR3 reads TGCGCCAGCAGCGTGGACAGTAACACCGGGGAGCTGTTTTTT. Its translation is CASSVDSNTGELFF.

In its sample, this clonotype was seen once. V usage is TRBV20-1 and J usage is TRBJ2-7; TRBD2 agrees at 12 bases. Germline CDR1 and CDR2: DFQATT and SNEGSKA (reference sequence). Trimming took 1 base from V and 7 from J; bases not matched to a gene: 8. The CDR3 covers 15 residues. Here the CDR3 DNA reads TGCAGTGCTAGAGGACTAGCGGGGGACACGGAAGAGCAGTACTTC. Protein: CSARGLAGDTEEQYF.

The genes are TRBV4-3 and TRBJ2-7; D uncertain. The CDR3 length is 14 residues. The ends were cut back, 0 bases at V and 7 bases at J, with 13 bases in the middle. The germline gives CDR1 LGHNA, CDR2 YSLEER. CDR3 sequence reads: CASSQDGLSSEQYF. CDR3 nucleotides: TGCGCCAGCAGCCAAGATGGCCTATCTAGTGAGCAGTACTTC.

This clonotype was picked up many times. The chain links TRBV6-5 to TRBJ2-7; D is unclear. The CDR3 is 14 residues long. CDR1 and CDR2 (germline): MNHEY, SVGAGI. The V end was cut by 2 bases, the J end by 4 bases, with 12 bases between. This CDR3 reads CASSYTAAAYEQYF. The DNA for the CDR3 is TGTGCCAGCAGTTACACCGCGGCAGCTTACGAGCAGTACTTC.

The rearrangement joins TRBV5-6 to TRBJ2-7, with TRBD2 as a possible D gene (6 bases). The germline V and J ends were trimmed by 2 bases and 4 bases, with 13 bases remaining between them. CDR1 and CDR2 from the germline V gene are SGHDT and YYEEEE. This CDR3 spans 14 amino acids. The CDR3 spells CASSFGGFIYEQYF. In DNA form, the CDR3 reads TGTGCCAGCAGCTTCGGAGGGTTCATTTACGAGCAGTACTTC.

This clonotype turned up a few times. The J gene is TRBJ1-1, the V gene TRBV7-2; D is ambiguous. CDR3 length: 13 amino acids. Germline V gene data show CDR1 as SGHTA and CDR2 as FQGNSA. Trimming shortened V by 1 base and J by 7 bases, and 10 bases separated the two germline ends. CDR3 nucleotides: TGTGCCAGCAGCTTAGGGGCGCCAAATGAAGCTTTCTTT. Its translation: CASSLGAPNEAFF.

This clonotype was seen a handful of times. The rearrangement links TRBV28 to TRBJ2-2; a weak D match, TRBD1 (5 bases). V dropped 7 bases and J dropped 0 bases, with 9 bases sitting between them. Germline V gene lookup returns CDR1 MDHEN and CDR2 SYDVKM. CDR3 length: 14 amino acids. The CDR3 DNA sequence: TGTGCCAGCATGGAAGGGGCGAACACCGGGGAGCTGTTTTTT. It is translated as CASMEGANTGELFF.

This clonotype was seen ten or more times. The genes are TRBV29-1 and TRBJ1-5; D uncertain. The CDR3 is 13 residues long. V was cut by 2 bases and J by 6 bases, with 11 bases left in between. Germline assignment: CDR1 SQVTM and CDR2 ANQGSEA. The CDR3: CSVEPQGGQPQHF. CDR3 bases: TGCAGCGTTGAACCCCAAGGCGGTCAGCCCCAGCATTTT.

This clonotype was seen once. The V call is TRBV24-1, the J call TRBJ2-1; 11 positions agree with TRBD1. V lost 3 bases to trimming and J lost 12 bases; unmatched junction nucleotides: 12. CDR3 length equals 16 residues. CDR1 is KGHDR and CDR2 is SFDVKD in the germline V gene. The CDR3 DNA reads as TGTGCCACCAGTGATGGCGCGGGGACAGGGGGTAATCGGCAGTTCTTC. Its protein product is CATSDGAGTGGNRQFF.

There are many counts of this clonotype. V usage is TRBV29-1 and J usage is TRBJ2-7; 7 bases map to TRBD1. The germline V gene has CDR1 SQVTM and CDR2 ANQGSEA. The CDR3 has 12 amino acids. V dropped 5 bases and J dropped 5; count of bases not matched to a gene: 6. The CDR3 region has the DNA TGCAGCGTTCGACAGGGTCAGAACGAGCAGTACTTC. The encoded protein is CSVRQGQNEQYF.

The gene calls are TRBV19 and TRBJ2-2, with D possibly TRBD1 on 5 matching bases. This CDR3 spans 14 amino acids. Germline V gives CDR1 LNHDA, CDR2 SQIVND (reference sequence). Deletions cut 7 bases from V and 2 bases from J, with 11 bases between. In DNA, the CDR3 is TGTGCCAGTAAAGCACAGGCAAACACCGGGGAGCTGTTTTTT. It specifies CASKAQANTGELFF.

This clonotype was picked up many times. A clone one base away is much larger, so this may be a read error. The rearrangement links TRBV6-4 to TRBJ1-2; D possibly corresponds to TRBD1 (5 bases). The CDR3 consists of 15 residues. Germline CDR1 MRHNA, CDR2 SNTAGT. The CDR3 sequence: CASSHSGGETNGYTF. As DNA, the CDR3 is TGTGCCAGCAGTCACTCGGGAGGGGAAACAAATGGCTACACCTTC.

This clonotype was detected many times. The chain uses TRBV19 and TRBJ2-1, with TRBD2 identical over 7 bases. The germline CDR1 and CDR2 sequences are LNHDA and SQIVND (reference sequence). The CDR3 covers 13 residues. The ends lost 3 bases at V and 4 bases at J; junction bases unmatched: 0. The CDR3 is CASSIGGYNEQFF. The CDR3 region has the DNA TGTGCCAGTAGTATCGGGGGGTACAATGAGCAGTTCTTC.

Sample share makes this clonotype medium-sized. The V gene is TRBV16, the J gene TRBJ2-7, with D possibly called TRBD1 or TRBD2 (5 bases each). CDR1 and CDR2 (germline): KGHSY, FQNENV. V lost 4 bases and J 1 base, leaving 8 bases between the germline ends. The CDR3 is 13 amino acids. The DNA of the CDR3 is TGTGCCAGCAGCCGGGACCGGTCCTACGAGCAGTACTTC. Translating it yields CASSRDRSYEQYF.

This clonotype was seen ten or more times. This could be a read error, since a much larger clone is one nucleotide away. This chain uses TRBV20-1 with TRBJ1-5; 7 bases fit TRBD1. The CDR3 has 14 amino acids. Germline V gene data show CDR1 as DFQATT and CDR2 as SNEGSKA (reference sequence). The CDR3 is CSAPDRAPNPPQHF. As DNA, the CDR3 is TGCAGTGCTCCAGACAGGGCGCCAAATCCGCCCCAGCATTTT.

This clonotype came up many times. The gene calls are TRBV27 and TRBJ2-1; D is ambiguous. In germline, CDR1 is MNHEY, CDR2 SMNVEV (reference sequence). Between the trimmed V and J ends, which lost 3 bases and 0 bases, there was a span of 9 bases. The CDR3 is 15 amino acids. CDR3: CASSFKSPSYNEQFF. As DNA, the CDR3 is TGTGCCAGCAGTTTTAAAAGTCCCTCCTACAATGAGCAGTTCTTC.

Of note for this clonotype: Because the CDR3's place on the DNA is in doubt, the DNA is left out and the CDR3 is given as listed by TCRdb. The chain uses TRBV27 and TRBJ2-5; the tabulated D call, TRBD2, remains unverified against the DNA. Germline lookup yields CDR1 MNHEY and CDR2 SMNVEV (reference sequence). The length of the CDR3 is 20 amino acids, counting both ends. CDR3 sequence reads: CASKTGGVNIQYFGAGTQYF.

Remarks on this clonotype: An end of the junction does not agree with germline; a read error may underlie this. This chain links TRBV20-1 with TRBJ1-1, with 11 bases lining up with TRBD1. The CDR3 spans 15 residues. The germline CDR1 and CDR2 sequences are DFQATT and SNEGSKA (reference sequence). The CDR3 spells CSATAGQGVVTEVFF. CDR3 nucleotide sequence: TGCAGTGCTACGGCGGGACAGGGGGTGGTCACTGAAGTTTTCTTT.